This TCR beta chain was sequenced for a study of blood T cell repertoires in COVID-19. For the study at large: Samples came from the United States, Italy and Spain, spanning acute and convalescent COVID-19. Sample material is recorded as cDNA or gDNA derived from T cells, B-cell-depleted T cells, or PBMCs.

The authors' processing: How many nucleated cells were present was estimated from reference gene primer amplification. Profiling relied on immunoSEQ multiplex PCR, and the TCRdb table lists in-frame clones only, not all of them. The V and J calls and clone size are taken from that table; D and trimming were inferred from the DNA. The sample includes hundreds of thousands of clones, around 87% seen only once; the top ten take over 1%. The V gene lost 2 bases and the J gene lost 9 bases, with 20 bases spanning the gap. This CDR3 spans 16 amino acids. Germline loops: CDR1 MNHEY, CDR2 SVGAGI. The chain joins TRBV6-5 to TRBJ1-5, with D possibly matching TRBD1 (5 bases). The TCR was taken from a man between 70 and 80 years old with acute or convalescent COVID-19. The source material was peripheral blood. For the CDR3, the DNA is TGTGCCAGCAGTTACGGTAGGGGACGGGGGTTTGGGCCCCAGCATTTT. This gives the protein CASSYGRGRGFGPQHF.